A single sample is the source of the 10 T cell receptor beta chains below, sequenced in a study of blood T cell repertoires in COVID-19 (dated by TCRdb to about 2020). Libraries came from the immunoSEQ multiplex PCR assay. TCRdb carries this immuneACCESS record with in-frame sequences only. Its versions omit some clonotypes, under half of them owing to an unresolved V gene in the studies checked, with the rest unexplained. This sample gives about 170,000 clones in total; around 83% of them show up just once. The top ten hold roughly 18% of the sample. Sequenced: peripheral blood. These receptor sequences come from a woman aged 70-85 years who had recovered from COVID-19.

This chain joins TRBV5-1 and TRBJ1-1, with D possibly matching TRBD1 (5 bases). Deletions cut 4 bases from V and 11 bases from J, with 15 bases between. The CDR3 covers 12 residues. Germline CDR1 SGHRS, CDR2 YFSETQ. CDR3: CASSRSGRMAFF. The CDR3 DNA reads as TGCGCCAGCAGCCGATCAGGGAGGATGGCTTTCTTT.

The V and J genes are TRBV5-4 and TRBJ2-4; weak D call: TRBD1 (6 bases). Germline V gives CDR1 SGHNT, CDR2 YYREEE (reference sequence). Trimming took 0 bases from V and 0 from J, leaving 22 bases between them. The CDR3 spans 20 residues. The CDR3 nucleotides are TGTGCCAGCAGCTTGGCGCGGACAGAGAAAACAACACTAGCCAAAAACATTCAGTACTTC. This gives the protein CASSLARTEKTTLAKNIQYF.

This clone was picked up a small number of times. The J gene is TRBJ1-2, the V gene TRBV5-1; no firm D call. The V end was cut by 3 bases, the J end by 3 bases, with 12 bases between. The CDR3 is made up of 14 amino acids. CDR1 and CDR2 from the germline V gene are SGHRS and YFSETQ. The CDR3 protein is CASSSRGGYYGYTF. The CDR3 coding sequence is TGCGCCAGCAGCTCTCGGGGAGGTTACTATGGCTACACCTTC.

The V call is TRBV5-1, the J call TRBJ2-3; 12 nucleotides align to TRBD2. The ends lost 6 bases at V and 1 base at J; junction bases unmatched: 9. Germline CDR1 SGHRS, CDR2 YFSETQ. CDR3 length equals 17 residues. The DNA for the CDR3 is TGCGCCAGCACCCCCTGGACTAGCGGGGCCCGCACAGATACGCAGTATTTT. Protein sequence: CASTPWTSGARTDTQYF.

This sequence joins TRBV7-3 and TRBJ2-7; TRBD1 might be the D (6 bases). The CDR3 consists of 14 residues. V was shortened by 9 bases and J by 6 bases, with 21 bases between the two germline ends. Germline V gene lookup returns CDR1 SGHTA and CDR2 FQGTGA. Here the CDR3 DNA reads TGTGCCAGTAAAAAGACAGGAGGTTCCCCCGAGCAGTACTTC. It translates to CASKKTGGSPEQYF. The full variable domain, rest sourced from reference TRBV7-3 and TRBJ2-7, is GAGVSQTPSNKVTEKGKYVELRCDPISGHTALYWYRQSLGQGPEFLIYFQGTGAADDSGLPNDRFFAVRPEGSVSTLKIQRTERGDSAVYLCASKKTGGSPEQYFGPGTRLTVT.

The rearrangement joins TRBV10-3 to TRBJ2-7, with a possible D match to TRBD1 (6 bases). CDR3 length equals 13 residues. Trimming pared 10 bases from V and 3 bases from J, leaving 16 bases between. From germline, CDR1 is ENHRY and CDR2 SYGVKD. The CDR3 reads CATSWTASYEQYF. The DNA of the CDR3 is TGTGCCACCTCTTGGACAGCCAGCTACGAGCAGTACTTC.

This sequence joins TRBV5-8 and TRBJ2-7, with TRBD2 matching 14 bases. The CDR3 spans 17 residues. CDR1 and CDR2 (germline): SGHTS, YDEGEE. With V trimmed by 4 bases and J by 0 bases, 6 bases remained unmatched. CDR3 residues: CASSRGTSGGHSYEQYF. The CDR3 DNA follows: TGTGCCAGCAGCCGAGGGACTAGCGGGGGCCACTCCTACGAGCAGTACTTC.

This clone turned up a few times. V gene TRBV21-1 combines with J gene TRBJ2-7; no check of the table's D call, TRBD2, against the DNA was made. TRBV21-1 is a documented pseudogene. This CDR3 has 15 amino acids. Written as DNA, the CDR3 is TGTGCCCACGCCCCGAGCGGGAGCCCCCCCTACGAGCAGTACTTC. It codes for CAHAPSGSPPYEQYF.

The chain is built from TRBV28 and TRBJ2-7; D might be TRBD2 (5 bases). The germline CDR1 and CDR2 sequences are MDHEN and SYDVKM. The germline V and J ends were trimmed by 5 bases and 4 bases, with 12 bases remaining between them. This CDR3 has 13 amino acids. In DNA form, the CDR3 reads TGTGCCAGCAGTCGTCCTGACTATTACGAGCAGTACTTC. The encoded protein is CASSRPDYYEQYF.

This sequence joins TRBV27 and TRBJ1-6, with 7 nucleotides matching TRBD1. The V gene's germline CDR1 is MNHEY and CDR2 SMNVEV (reference sequence). Trimming removed 6 bases from V and 10 bases from J; junction bases left unmatched: 3. This CDR3 spans 12 amino acids. The CDR3 nucleotides are TGTGCCAGCAGGACAGGGTGGTCACCCCTCCACTTT. Translated, it gives CASRTGWSPLHF.